The 31 T cell receptor beta chains in this list originate from one sample, sequenced in a study of blood T cell repertoires in COVID-19. Assay used: immunoSEQ multiplex PCR; TCRdb lists only in-frame clones, some missing. Among roughly 190,000 clones, approximately 87% were seen once, and the ten largest hold about 4%. The sequenced sample consisted of peripheral blood. These receptors originate from a man in his late teens or twenties with active or convalescent COVID-19.

Only one count was recorded for this clone. The chain joins TRBV4-3 to TRBJ2-7; TRBD2 matches at 9 bases. Per germline, CDR1 LGHNA and CDR2 YSLEER. V shed 5 bases, J shed 2 bases, and the junction held 4 bases outside the gene matches. The CDR3 extends over 14 amino acids. In nucleotides, the CDR3 is TGCGCCAGCAGCATGACTAGCGGAGCCTACGAGCAGTACTTC. It translates to CASSMTSGAYEQYF.

The chain couples TRBV11-3 to TRBJ1-2; TRBD1 might be the D (6 bases). V was trimmed by 1 base and J by 3 bases, leaving 15 bases between them. The CDR3 covers 16 residues. The germline V gene has CDR1 SGHNT and CDR2 YENEEA. Written as DNA, the CDR3 is TGTGCCAGCAGCTTAGCGAACAGGGCCCCACACTATGGCTACACCTTC. Translation: CASSLANRAPHYGYTF.

A remark on this clone: At one end the junction does not follow the germline gene, possibly because of a read error. V usage is TRBV29-1 and J usage is TRBJ2-3, with a weak D call TRBD2 (7 bases). Germline-derived CDR1 and CDR2 are SQVTM and ANQGSEA. The CDR3 totals 13 residues. The CDR3 sequence: CSVGQRGGRSPGF. In nucleotides, the CDR3 is TGCAGCGTGGGTCAAAGGGGGGGCAGGAGCCCGGGTTTT.

This clone was observed a single time. V is TRBV19 and J is TRBJ1-5; D is unclear. Trimming cost V 3 bases and J 0 bases, with 15 bases left between them. Germline V gene sequence: CDR1 LNHDA, CDR2 SQIVND (reference sequence). The CDR3 has 17 amino acids. The CDR3 here is CASSINTVTYSNQPQHF. The CDR3 DNA sequence: TGTGCCAGTAGTATCAATACAGTAACTTATAGCAATCAGCCCCAGCATTTT.

The rearrangement joins TRBV9 to TRBJ1-1; TRBD1 aligns across 9 bases. The germline gives CDR1 SGDLS, CDR2 YYNGEE. The CDR3 length is 15 residues. V trimming: 2 bases; J trimming: 4 bases; junction bases outside the gene matches: 6. CDR3 protein: CASSVLQGAGTEAFF. For the CDR3, the DNA is TGTGCCAGCAGCGTTTTACAGGGGGCCGGCACTGAAGCTTTCTTT.

This chain uses TRBV29-1 with TRBJ1-1, with 8 bases matching TRBD1. The J segment lost 5 bases and the V segment lost 8 bases, leaving 7 bases of the junction unmatched. Germline CDR1 is SQVTM and CDR2 is ANQGSEA. The CDR3 is 12 residues long. The CDR3 nucleotides are TGCAGCACATACAGGGGGAATACTGAAGCTTTCTTT. Its translation: CSTYRGNTEAFF.

The J gene is TRBJ1-2, the V gene TRBV10-3, with D perhaps TRBD1 (5 bases). The CDR3 length is 12 residues. CDR1 and CDR2 from the germline V gene are ENHRY and SYGVKD. Trimming left V 8 bases short and J 2 bases short, with 9 bases between. The chain's CDR3 is CAIGAGNYGYTF. Here the CDR3 DNA reads TGTGCCATCGGGGCAGGGAACTATGGCTACACCTTC.

This chain links TRBV6-1 with TRBJ1-1, with D uncertain. Trimming took off 3 bases at V and 8 bases at J, with 7 bases between the two ends. Germline values: CDR1 MNHNS, CDR2 SASEGT. The length of the CDR3 is 11 residues. CDR3 residues: CASSERSEAFF. DNA of the CDR3: TGTGCCAGCAGTGAGAGGTCAGAAGCTTTCTTT.

This clone has a single count. The chain uses TRBV4-1 and TRBJ2-5; tentative D call: TRBD2 (5 bases). V was trimmed by 1 base and J by 5 bases, leaving 14 bases between them. This CDR3 contains 15 residues. Per the germline V gene, CDR1 is MGHRA and CDR2 is YSYEKL. The DNA for the CDR3 is TGCGCCAGCAGCCAAGTCCGAGGAGGTTCGGAGACCCAGTACTTC. Amino acid sequence: CASSQVRGGSETQYF.

Turning to this clone: A read error may account for a junction end that differs from germline. DNA of the CDR3: TGTGCTAGCAGCTTAGTTGGCCAGGGGCAGGGGAATGAGCAGTTCTTC. Protein: CASSLVGQGQGNEQFF. The chain recombines TRBV7-7 with TRBJ2-1; maybe TRBD1 (6 bases). The CDR3 covers 16 residues. CDR1 is SSHAT and CDR2 is FNYEAQ in the germline V gene (reference sequence).

As concerns this clone: The sample contains more than one DNA sequence encoding this CDR3. The V and J genes are TRBV5-1 and TRBJ2-6, with a possible D match to TRBD1 (6 bases). CDR1 and CDR2 from the germline V gene are SGHRS and YFSETQ. The length of the CDR3 is 15 residues. Trimming left V 1 base short and J 1 base short, with 6 bases between. The CDR3: CASSLTGSGANVLTF. CDR3 DNA: TGCGCCAGCAGCTTGACAGGGTCTGGGGCCAACGTCCTGACTTTC.

The CDR3 loop reads CATSDWRQGAEGYTF. The CDR3 bases are TGTGCCACCAGTGATTGGAGACAGGGGGCGGAAGGCTACACCTTC. The chain links TRBV24-1 to TRBJ1-2; 10 positions match TRBD1. Germline V CDR1 and CDR2: KGHDR, SFDVKD. With V trimmed by 2 bases and J by 8 bases, 7 bases remained unmatched. CDR3 length: 15 amino acids.

The rearrangement joins TRBV5-6 to TRBJ1-4, with 7 bases fitting TRBD1. Germline assignment: CDR1 SGHDT and CDR2 YYEEEE. The CDR3 extends over 15 amino acids. With V trimmed by 4 bases and J by 2 bases, 5 bases remained unmatched. CDR3 sequence (DNA): TGTGCCAGCAGCCTCACCAGGGGGACTAATGAAAAACTGTTTTTT. This encodes CASSLTRGTNEKLFF.

V and J are TRBV5-1 and TRBJ2-7; TRBD2 aligns across 9 bases. Trimming removed 4 bases from V and 0 bases from J; junction bases left unmatched: 2. Germline V gene data show CDR1 as SGHRS and CDR2 as YFSETQ. The CDR3 is 14 amino acids. CDR3 nucleotide sequence: TGCGCCAGCAGCGCTAGCGGGGCCTCCTACGAGCAGTACTTC. Translating it yields CASSASGASYEQYF. Full variable domain (missing parts from reference TRBV5-1 and TRBJ2-7): KAGVTQTPRYLIKTRGQQVTLSCSPISGHRSVSWYQQTPGQGLQFLFEYFSETQRNKGNFPGRFSGRQFSNSRSEMNVSTLELGDSALYLCASSASGASYEQYFGPGTRLTVT.

The rearrangement links TRBV4-1 to TRBJ2-3; D not certain. The V gene's germline CDR1 is MGHRA and CDR2 YSYEKL. This CDR3 has 14 amino acids. Trimming pared 2 bases from V and 0 bases from J, leaving 6 bases between. The CDR3 DNA sequence: TGCGCCAGCAGCCAAAGCCCTAGCACAGATACGCAGTATTTT. Translated, it gives CASSQSPSTDTQYF.

A word on this clone: This specimen includes other DNA sequences encoding the same CDR3. The gene calls are TRBV5-1 and TRBJ1-2; 7 bases fit TRBD1. Unmatched junction bases numbered 4, after V lost 0 bases and J lost 5 bases. Germline CDR1 and CDR2: SGHRS and YFSETQ. The CDR3 length is 14 residues. The CDR3 region is CASSLGDRAYGYTF. The CDR3 DNA follows: TGCGCCAGCAGCTTGGGGGACAGAGCGTATGGCTACACCTTC.

The V gene is TRBV27, the J gene TRBJ2-1; 12 positions match TRBD2. The junction had 2 bases not matched to a gene; V was cut back by 6 bases and J by 2 bases. Germline CDR1 and CDR2: MNHEY and SMNVEV (reference sequence). The CDR3 covers 15 residues. CDR3 coding DNA: TGTGCCAGCAGCCCTAGCGGGAGGGCCTACAATGAGCAGTTCTTC. Translated, it gives CASSPSGRAYNEQFF.

The gene calls are TRBV5-6 and TRBJ1-5; no definite D call. The CDR3 spans 14 residues. V gave up 4 bases and J gave up 2 bases, with 10 bases separating them. CDR1 is SGHDT, CDR2 YYEEEE, per germline. CDR3 sequence reads: CASSVDGGNQPQHF. The CDR3 DNA reads TGTGCCAGCAGCGTGGACGGGGGCAATCAGCCCCAGCATTTT.

The chain employs TRBV6-6 and TRBJ2-5; 10 bases line up with TRBD1. V was pared by 7 bases and J by 4 bases, with 9 bases of the junction left unmatched. Germline CDR1 is MNHNY and CDR2 is SVGAGI (reference sequence). CDR3 length: 15 amino acids. CDR3 loop: CASNPTGGGGETQYF. For the CDR3, the DNA is TGTGCCAGCAACCCGACAGGGGGCGGCGGAGAGACCCAGTACTTC.

Ten or more counts support this clone. The V and J genes are TRBV11-3 and TRBJ2-1; 9 bases align to TRBD1. The J segment lost 7 bases and the V segment lost 1 base, leaving 2 bases of the junction unmatched. The CDR3 extends over 14 amino acids. Germline assignment: CDR1 SGHNT and CDR2 YENEEA. In DNA form, the CDR3 reads TGTGCCAGCAGCTTAGGGACAGGGGCGAATGAGCAGTTCTTC. Amino acid sequence: CASSLGTGANEQFF.

The V call is TRBV10-3, the J call TRBJ2-3; the match to TRBD1 covers 8 bases. This CDR3 is 16 amino acids long. Germline trimming cut 3 bases from V and 5 bases from J; bases unmatched to any gene: 10. Germline V gene data show CDR1 as ENHRY and CDR2 as SYGVKD. CDR3 protein: CAISDADRGRGDTQYF. CDR3 sequence (DNA): TGTGCCATCAGTGATGCAGACAGGGGCCGAGGAGATACGCAGTATTTT.

The V call is TRBV6-1, the J call TRBJ1-1; 8 bases match TRBD1. Germline CDR1 is MNHNS and CDR2 is SASEGT. With V trimmed by 2 bases and J by 1 base, 3 bases remained unmatched. This CDR3 contains 15 residues. The CDR3 DNA is TGTGCCAGCAGTGAAAGACAGGGGTGGAACACTGAAGCTTTCTTT. Encoded protein: CASSERQGWNTEAFF.

About this clone: Other DNA sequences in the sample encode the same CDR3. The chain uses TRBV7-2 and TRBJ1-6, with 7 bases identical to TRBD1. This CDR3 is built from 13 residues. Germline lookup yields CDR1 SGHTA and CDR2 FQGNSA. With V trimmed by 3 bases and J by 7 bases, 0 bases remained unmatched. CDR3 loop: CASSLDRNSPLHF. The CDR3 DNA follows: TGTGCCAGCAGCTTGGACAGGAATTCACCCCTCCACTTT.

This chain connects TRBV5-1 to TRBJ2-7, with TRBD2 as a possible D gene (6 bases). This CDR3 has 15 residues. The germline CDR1 and CDR2 sequences are SGHRS and YFSETQ. Between the trimmed V and J ends, which lost 1 base and 0 bases, there was a span of 11 bases. CDR3 region: CASSLRAGSSYEQYV. The CDR3 nucleotides read TGCGCCAGCAGCTTGAGGGCGGGGAGCTCCTACGAGCAGTACGTC.

The chain combines TRBV9 with TRBJ1-1, with TRBD1 as a possible D gene (6 bases). The V gene's germline CDR1 is SGDLS and CDR2 YYNGEE. V dropped 4 bases and J dropped 0 bases, with 7 bases sitting between them. This CDR3 region has 13 residues. CDR3 amino acids: CASSNRVNTEAFF. CDR3 DNA sequence: TGTGCCAGCAGCAACAGGGTGAACACTGAAGCTTTCTTT.

CDR3: CGLWTGNTEAFF. The CDR3 DNA sequence: TGTGGACTTTGGACAGGTAACACTGAAGCTTTCTTT. The V gene is TRBV30, the J gene TRBJ1-1; TRBD1 matches at 7 bases. The V gene's germline CDR1 is GTSNPN and CDR2 SVGIG (reference sequence). The CDR3 has 12 amino acids.

The chain is built from TRBV11-2 and TRBJ2-1; 8 bases are shared with TRBD1. The trim removed 4 bases at V and 1 base at J, leaving 6 bases unmatched. In germline, CDR1 is SGHAT, CDR2 FQNNGV. The CDR3 contains 16 residues. CDR3 DNA sequence: TGTGCCAGCAGCTGGGCCGGGACAGGATCCTACAATGAGCAGTTCTTC. It specifies CASSWAGTGSYNEQFF.

The J gene is TRBJ1-1, the V gene TRBV9; TRBD1 might be the D (6 bases). This CDR3 has 15 amino acids. CDR1 is SGDLS and CDR2 is YYNGEE in the germline V gene. The germline V and J ends were trimmed by 4 bases and 1 base, with 14 bases remaining between them. The CDR3 loop reads CASSPRGQTNTEAFF. CDR3 nucleotide sequence: TGTGCCAGCAGCCCTCGAGGACAGACGAACACTGAAGCTTTCTTT.

This chain links TRBV3-1 (or the pseudogene TRBV3-2) with TRBJ1-2; no clear D. Per the germline V gene, CDR1 is LGHDT and CDR2 is YNNKEL (reference sequence). There are 14 residues in the CDR3. V dropped 0 bases and J dropped 4 bases, with 9 bases sitting between them. The CDR3 sequence is CASSQESGAYGYTF. The CDR3, as DNA: TGTGCCAGCAGCCAAGAATCAGGTGCCTATGGCTACACCTTC.

As DNA, the CDR3 is TGTGCCGTCAAGGGACAGCTTTCCACTGAAGCTTTCTTT. Translation gives CAVKGQLSTEAFF. The J gene is TRBJ1-1, the V gene TRBV7-7; 7 bases are shared with TRBD1. CDR1 is SSHAT, CDR2 FNYEAQ, per germline (reference sequence). The CDR3 loop spans 13 amino acids. The trim removed 11 bases at V and 4 bases at J, leaving 10 bases unmatched.

The DNA for the CDR3 is TGCGCCAGCAGCCATGGGACTAGCGGATACGAGCAGTACTTC. Translating gives CASSHGTSGYEQYF. V and J are TRBV4-1 and TRBJ2-7; 11 positions agree with TRBD2. Looked up from germline, CDR1 is MGHRA and CDR2 is YSYEKL. V lost 3 bases to trimming and J lost 4 bases; unmatched junction nucleotides: 2. The CDR3 loop spans 14 amino acids.